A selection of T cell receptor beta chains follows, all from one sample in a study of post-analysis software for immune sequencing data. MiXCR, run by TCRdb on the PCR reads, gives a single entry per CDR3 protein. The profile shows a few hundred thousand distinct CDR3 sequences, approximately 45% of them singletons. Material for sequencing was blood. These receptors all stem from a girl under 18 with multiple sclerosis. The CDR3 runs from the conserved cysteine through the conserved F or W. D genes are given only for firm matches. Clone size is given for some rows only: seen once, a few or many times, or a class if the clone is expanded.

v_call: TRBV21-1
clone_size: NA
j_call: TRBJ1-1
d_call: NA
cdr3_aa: CASSKVLRVTEAFF
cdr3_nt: TGTGCCAGCAGCAAAGTTTTAAGGGTAACTGAAGCTTTCTTT

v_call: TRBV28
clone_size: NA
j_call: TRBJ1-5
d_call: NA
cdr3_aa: CASSLIQGRQPQHF
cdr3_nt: TGTGCCAGCAGTTTAATCCAGGGCCGACAGCCCCAGCATTTT

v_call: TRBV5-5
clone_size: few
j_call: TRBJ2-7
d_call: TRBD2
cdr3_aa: CASSLGGTSGYEQYF
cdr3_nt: TGTGCCAGCAGCTTGGGAGGGACTAGCGGCTACGAGCAGTACTTC

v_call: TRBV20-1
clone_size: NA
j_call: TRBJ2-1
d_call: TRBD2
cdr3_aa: CSARGGILAGNEQFF
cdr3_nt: TGCAGTGCTAGGGGGGGTATTCTAGCGGGGAATGAGCAGTTCTTC

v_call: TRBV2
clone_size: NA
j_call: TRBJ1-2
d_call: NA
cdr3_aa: CASSPTLEGYTF
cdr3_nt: TGTGCCAGCAGCCCCACCCTGGAGGGCTACACCTTC

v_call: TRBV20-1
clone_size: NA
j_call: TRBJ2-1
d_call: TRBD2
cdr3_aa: CSAPPIAGGYNEQFF
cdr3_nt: TGCAGTGCCCCACCCATAGCGGGAGGCTACAATGAGCAGTTCTTC

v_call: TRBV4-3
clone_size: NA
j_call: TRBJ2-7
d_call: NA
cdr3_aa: CASSQDERGYEQYF
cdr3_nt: TGCGCCAGCAGCCAAGATGAAAGAGGCTACGAGCAGTACTTC

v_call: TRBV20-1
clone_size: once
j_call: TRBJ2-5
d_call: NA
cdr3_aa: CRAAGYNEQYF
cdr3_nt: TGCAGGGCAGCAGGGTACAATGAGCAGTACTTC

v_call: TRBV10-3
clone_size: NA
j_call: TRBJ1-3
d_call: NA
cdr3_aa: CAISESQGGSGNTIYF
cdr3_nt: TGTGCCATCAGTGAGTCCCAAGGGGGTTCTGGAAACACCATATATTTT

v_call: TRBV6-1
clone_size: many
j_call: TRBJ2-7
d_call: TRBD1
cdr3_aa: CASSRPSRDRDSYEQYF
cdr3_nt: TGTGCCAGCAGTCGACCCTCCCGGGACAGGGACTCCTACGAGCAGTACTTC

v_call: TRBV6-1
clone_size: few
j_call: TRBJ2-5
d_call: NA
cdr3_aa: CASSEPYNEQYF
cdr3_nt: TGTGCCAGCAGTGAACCGTACAATGAGCAGTACTTC

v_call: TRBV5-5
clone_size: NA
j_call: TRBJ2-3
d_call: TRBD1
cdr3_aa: CASSLAGQGAPRGTQYF
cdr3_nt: TGTGCCAGCAGCTTGGCCGGACAGGGGGCGCCCCGGGGTACGCAGTATTTT

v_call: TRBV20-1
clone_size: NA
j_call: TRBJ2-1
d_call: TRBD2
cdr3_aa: CSAETGTRLDDEQFF
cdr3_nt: TGCAGTGCTGAAACCGGGACTAGACTAGATGATGAGCAGTTCTTC

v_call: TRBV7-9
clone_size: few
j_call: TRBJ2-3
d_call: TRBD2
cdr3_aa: CASSVTSGGLTDTQYF
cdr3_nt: TGTGCCAGCAGCGTCACTAGCGGGGGACTCACAGATACGCAGTATTTT

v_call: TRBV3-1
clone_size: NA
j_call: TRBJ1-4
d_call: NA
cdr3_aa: CAVGTPDEKLFF
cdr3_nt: TGTGCGGTCGGGACGCCTGATGAAAAACTGTTTTTT

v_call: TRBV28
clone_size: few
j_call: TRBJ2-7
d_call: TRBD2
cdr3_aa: CASKGAGGPFYEQYF
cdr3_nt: TGTGCCAGCAAGGGCGCGGGAGGGCCCTTCTACGAGCAGTACTTC

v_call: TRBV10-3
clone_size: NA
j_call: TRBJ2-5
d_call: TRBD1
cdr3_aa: CAIRAPGQGAETQYF
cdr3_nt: TGTGCCATCAGGGCCCCGGGACAGGGGGCAGAGACCCAGTACTTC

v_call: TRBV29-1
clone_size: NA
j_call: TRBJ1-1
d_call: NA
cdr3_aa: CSVMDSYVEAFF
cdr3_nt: TGCAGCGTAATGGACAGTTATGTAGAAGCTTTCTTT

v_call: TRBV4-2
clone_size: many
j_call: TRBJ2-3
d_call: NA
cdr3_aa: CASLSHTSSTDTQYF
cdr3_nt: TGTGCCAGCCTGAGTCACACCTCTAGCACAGATACGCAGTATTTT

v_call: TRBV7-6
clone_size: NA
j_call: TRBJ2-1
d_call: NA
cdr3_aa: CASSLANGNNEQFF
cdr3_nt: TGTGCCAGCAGCTTAGCAAACGGAAACAATGAGCAGTTCTTC

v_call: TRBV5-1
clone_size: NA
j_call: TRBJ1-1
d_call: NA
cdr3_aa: CASSWGGRQRMNTEAFF
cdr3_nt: TGCGCCAGCAGCTGGGGGGGGAGGCAGCGGATGAACACTGAAGCTTTCTTT

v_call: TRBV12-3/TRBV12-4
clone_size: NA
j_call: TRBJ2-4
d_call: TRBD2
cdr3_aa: CASSLVASGSPKNIQYF
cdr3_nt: TGTGCCAGCAGTTTAGTAGCTAGCGGGAGCCCCAAAAACATTCAGTACTTC

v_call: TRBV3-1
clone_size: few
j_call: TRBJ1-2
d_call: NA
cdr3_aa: CASSQALLTDPNGYTF
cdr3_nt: TGTGCCAGCAGCCAAGCCCTCCTGACAGACCCCAATGGCTACACCTTC

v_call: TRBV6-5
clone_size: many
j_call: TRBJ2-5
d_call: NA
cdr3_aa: CASSYSGRGGETQYF
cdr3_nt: TGTGCCAGCAGTTACTCGGGCAGGGGAGGCGAGACCCAGTACTTC

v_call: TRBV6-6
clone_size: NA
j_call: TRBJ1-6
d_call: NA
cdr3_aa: CASSRVQGSYNSPLHF
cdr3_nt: TGTGCCAGCAGCCGCGTACAGGGCTCCTATAATTCACCCCTCCACTTT

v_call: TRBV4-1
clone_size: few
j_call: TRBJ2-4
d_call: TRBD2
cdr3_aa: CASSLGRADLAKNIQYF
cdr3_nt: TGCGCCAGCAGCCTAGGGAGGGCAGATTTAGCCAAAAACATTCAGTACTTC

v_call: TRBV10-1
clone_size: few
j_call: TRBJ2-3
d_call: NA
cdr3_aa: CASSPGWGADTQYF
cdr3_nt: TGCGCCAGCAGTCCAGGATGGGGGGCAGATACGCAGTATTTT

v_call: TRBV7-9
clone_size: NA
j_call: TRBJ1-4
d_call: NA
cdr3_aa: CASSLQGRRGEKLFF
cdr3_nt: TGTGCCAGCAGCTTACAGGGCCGCAGGGGCGAAAAACTGTTTTTT

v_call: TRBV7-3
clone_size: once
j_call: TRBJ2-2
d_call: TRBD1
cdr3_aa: CASRIGSGGNTGELFF
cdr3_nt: TGTGCCAGCAGAATCGGGTCAGGGGGCAACACCGGGGAGCTGTTTTTT

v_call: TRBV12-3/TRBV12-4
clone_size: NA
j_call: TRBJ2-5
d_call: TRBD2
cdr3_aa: CASSLAPAGGQETQYF
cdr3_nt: TGTGCCAGCAGCCTAGCACCAGCGGGAGGGCAAGAGACCCAGTACTTC

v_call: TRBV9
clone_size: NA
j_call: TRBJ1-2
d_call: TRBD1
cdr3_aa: CASRTGVDCYTF
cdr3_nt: TGTGCCAGCAGAACAGGGGTGGATTGCTACACCTTC

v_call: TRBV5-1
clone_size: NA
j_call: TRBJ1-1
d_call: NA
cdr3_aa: CASSTKPDNKNTEAFF
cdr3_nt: TGCGCCAGCAGCACAAAACCGGACAACAAGAACACTGAAGCTTTCTTT

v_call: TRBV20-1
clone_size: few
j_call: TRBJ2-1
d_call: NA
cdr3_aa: CSAHRALTASADYNEQFF
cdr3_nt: TGCAGTGCTCATAGAGCCCTGACCGCTAGCGCCGACTACAATGAGCAGTTCTTC

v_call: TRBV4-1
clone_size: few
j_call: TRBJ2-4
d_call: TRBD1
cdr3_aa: CASSRVADRGFSGLAKNIQYF
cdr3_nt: TGCGCCAGCAGCCGGGTTGCGGACAGGGGGTTTAGCGGGTTAGCCAAAAACATTCAGTACTTC

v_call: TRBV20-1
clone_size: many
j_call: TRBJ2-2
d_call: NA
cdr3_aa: CSAKDYLDTGELFF
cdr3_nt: TGCAGTGCTAAAGACTATCTCGACACCGGGGAGCTGTTTTTT

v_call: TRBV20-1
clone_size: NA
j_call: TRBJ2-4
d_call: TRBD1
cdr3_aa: CSASWDRGIGEQYF
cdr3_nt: TGCAGTGCTAGTTGGGACAGGGGAATAGGGGAGCAGTACTTC

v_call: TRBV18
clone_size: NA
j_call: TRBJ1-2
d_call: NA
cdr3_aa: CASSPLVSGYGYTF
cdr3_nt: TGTGCCAGCTCACCGCTAGTAAGCGGCTATGGCTACACCTTC

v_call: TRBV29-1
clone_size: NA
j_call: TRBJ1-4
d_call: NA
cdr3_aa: CSAAVATNEKLFF
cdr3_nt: TGCAGCGCCGCCGTTGCAACTAATGAAAAACTGTTTTTT

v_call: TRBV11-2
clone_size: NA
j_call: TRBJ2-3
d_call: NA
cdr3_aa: CASSLGSGVTDTQYF
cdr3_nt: TGTGCCAGCAGCTTAGGGTCAGGGGTCACAGATACGCAGTATTTT

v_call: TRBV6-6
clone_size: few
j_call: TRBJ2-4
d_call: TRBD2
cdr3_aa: CASSSSGLAEEQYF
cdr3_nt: TGTGCCAGCAGTTCCTCAGGACTAGCGGAGGAGCAGTACTTC

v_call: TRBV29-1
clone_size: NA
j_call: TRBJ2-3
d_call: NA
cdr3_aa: CSVRPARTDAQYF
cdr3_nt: TGCAGCGTTCGGCCCGCTAGGACAGATGCGCAGTATTTT

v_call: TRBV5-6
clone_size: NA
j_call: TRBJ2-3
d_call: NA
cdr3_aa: CASSDLARSTDTQYF
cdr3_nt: TGTGCCAGCAGTGATCTAGCGAGGAGCACAGATACGCAGTATTTT

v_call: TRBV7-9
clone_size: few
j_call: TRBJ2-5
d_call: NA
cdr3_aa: CASSLRIRRPVQETQYF
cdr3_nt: TGTGCCAGCAGCTTGAGGATACGCCGGCCGGTCCAAGAGACCCAGTACTTC

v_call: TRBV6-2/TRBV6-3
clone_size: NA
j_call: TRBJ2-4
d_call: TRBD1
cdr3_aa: CASRDARDSLAKNIQYF
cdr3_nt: TGTGCCAGCAGAGACGCCCGGGACAGTTTAGCCAAAAACATTCAGTACTTC